The entry that follows covers one T cell receptor beta chain sequence. Germline V gene data show CDR1 as KGHDR and CDR2 as SFDVKD. The J segment lost 2 bases and the V segment lost 5 bases, leaving 4 bases of the junction unmatched. The CDR3 has 16 residues. The sample belongs to a study of T-cell reconstitution after alpha-beta-depleted transplantation in children. Preparation of the TCRbeta library involved a method that used unique molecular identifiers. TCRdb ran MiXCR on the PCR reads and lists one entry per CDR3 protein. The table includes roughly 200,000 distinct CDR3 sequences, around 10% detected once.

The chain couples TRBV24-1 to TRBJ2-1; 11 positions match TRBD1. The source material was PBMCs from the stem cell graft donor, sampled from the stem cell graft. The TCR sequence derives from a human donor who donated a stem cell graft to a child with acute lymphoblastic leukemia. CDR3 in amino acids: CATSGAGQGAYNEQFF. In nucleotides, the CDR3 is TGTGCCACCAGTGGAGCGGGACAGGGGGCCTACAATGAGCAGTTCTTC.